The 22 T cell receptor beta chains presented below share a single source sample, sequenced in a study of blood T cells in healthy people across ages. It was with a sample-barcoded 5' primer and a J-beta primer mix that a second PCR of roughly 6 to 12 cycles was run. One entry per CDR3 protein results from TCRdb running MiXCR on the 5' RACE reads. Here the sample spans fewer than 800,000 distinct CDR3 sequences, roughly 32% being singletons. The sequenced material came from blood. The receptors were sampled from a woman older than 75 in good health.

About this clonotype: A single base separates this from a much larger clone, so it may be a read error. The CDR3 coding sequence is TGTGCCAGCAGGAGGGGGCAGGGTAACGAGCAGTACTTC. It translates to CASRRGQGNEQYF. The rearrangement joins TRBV6-5 to TRBJ2-7, with 7 bases lining up with TRBD1. After removal of 6 bases from V and 5 bases from J, the junction contained 7 bases not matched to a gene. CDR1 and CDR2 from the germline V gene are MNHEY and SVGAGI. CDR3 length equals 13 residues.

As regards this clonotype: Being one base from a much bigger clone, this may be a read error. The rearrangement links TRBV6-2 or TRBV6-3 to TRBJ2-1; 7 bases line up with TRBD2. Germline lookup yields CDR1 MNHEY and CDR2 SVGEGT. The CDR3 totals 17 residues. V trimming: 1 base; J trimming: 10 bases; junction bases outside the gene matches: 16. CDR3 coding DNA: TGTGCCAGCAGTTACTATCAGATGGCGGGGGTACCCCCGGAGCAGTTCTTC. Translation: CASSYYQMAGVPPEQFF.

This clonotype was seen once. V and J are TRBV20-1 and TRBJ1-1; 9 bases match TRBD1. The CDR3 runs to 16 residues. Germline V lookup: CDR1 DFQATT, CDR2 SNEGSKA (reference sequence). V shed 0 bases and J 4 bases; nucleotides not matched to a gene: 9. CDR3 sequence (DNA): TGCAGTGCTAGAGATGGGGACAGGGCCATGACCACTGAAGCTTTCTTT. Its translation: CSARDGDRAMTTEAFF.

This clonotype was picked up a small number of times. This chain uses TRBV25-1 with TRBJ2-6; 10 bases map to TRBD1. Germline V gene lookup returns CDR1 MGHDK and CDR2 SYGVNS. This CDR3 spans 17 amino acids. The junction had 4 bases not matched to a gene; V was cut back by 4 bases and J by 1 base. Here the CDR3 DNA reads TGTGCCAGCAGTGTGGACAGGGGGTATTCTGGGGCCAACGTCCTGACTTTC. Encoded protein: CASSVDRGYSGANVLTF.

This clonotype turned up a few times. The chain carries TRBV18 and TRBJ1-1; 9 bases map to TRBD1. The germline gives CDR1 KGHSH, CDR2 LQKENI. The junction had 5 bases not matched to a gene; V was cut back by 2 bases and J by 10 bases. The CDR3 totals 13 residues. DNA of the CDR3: TGTGCCAGCTCACCAGTCGCACAGGGGGCAGCTTTCTTT. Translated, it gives CASSPVAQGAAFF.

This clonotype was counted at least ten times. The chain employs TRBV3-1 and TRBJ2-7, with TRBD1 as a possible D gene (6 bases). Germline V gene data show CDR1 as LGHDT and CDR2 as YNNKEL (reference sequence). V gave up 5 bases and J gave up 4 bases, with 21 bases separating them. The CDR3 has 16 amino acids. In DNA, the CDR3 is TGTGCCAGCAGCTCCTCCCAGGGGCGACGTCGTTACGAGCAGTACTTC. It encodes CASSSSQGRRRYEQYF.

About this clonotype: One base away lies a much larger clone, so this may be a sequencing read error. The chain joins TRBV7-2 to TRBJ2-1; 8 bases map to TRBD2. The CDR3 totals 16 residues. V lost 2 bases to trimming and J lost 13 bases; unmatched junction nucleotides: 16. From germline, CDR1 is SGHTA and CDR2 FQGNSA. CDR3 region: CASSLSVRLAQATQFF. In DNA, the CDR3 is TGTGCCAGCAGCTTATCTGTGCGACTAGCGCAGGCGACCCAGTTCTTC.

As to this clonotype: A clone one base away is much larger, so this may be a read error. The DNA of the CDR3 is TGTGCCAACAGGTCGGACAGAGGCTTTAATGAAAAACTGTTTTTT. This gives the protein CANRSDRGFNEKLFF. The rearrangement joins TRBV12-3 or TRBV12-4 to TRBJ1-4; a possible D gene is TRBD1 (6 bases). CDR3 size: 15 residues. V lost 10 bases, J lost 4 bases, and 19 bases lay in between.

The CDR3 loop reads CASSSLAGDTYF. CDR3 DNA: TGCGCCAGCAGCTCCCTAGCGGGGGATACGTATTTT. J is TRBJ2-3 and V is TRBV5-1; 10 nucleotides line up with TRBD2. The V gene end was trimmed by 3 bases and the J gene end by 14 bases; junction bases not matched to a gene: 6. The CDR3 extends over 12 amino acids. Germline values: CDR1 SGHRS, CDR2 YFSETQ.

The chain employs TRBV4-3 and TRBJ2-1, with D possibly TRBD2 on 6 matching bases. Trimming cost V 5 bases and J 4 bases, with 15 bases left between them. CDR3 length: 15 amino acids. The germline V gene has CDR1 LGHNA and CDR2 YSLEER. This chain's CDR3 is CASSTEAGSYNEQFF. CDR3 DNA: TGCGCCAGCAGCACGGAAGCGGGCAGTTACAATGAGCAGTTCTTC.

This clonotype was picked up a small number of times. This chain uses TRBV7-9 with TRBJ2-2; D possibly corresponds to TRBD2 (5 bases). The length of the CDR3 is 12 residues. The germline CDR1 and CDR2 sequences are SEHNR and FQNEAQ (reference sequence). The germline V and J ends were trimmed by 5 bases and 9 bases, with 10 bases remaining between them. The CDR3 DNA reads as TGTGCCAGCAGCAAAGGGAGTTGGGAGCTGTTTTTT. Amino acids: CASSKGSWELFF. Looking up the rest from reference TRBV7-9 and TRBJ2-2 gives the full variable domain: DTGVSQNPRHKITKRGQNVTFRCDPISEHNRLYWYRQTLGQGPEFLTYFQNEAQLEKSRLLSDRFSAERPKGSFSTLEIQRTEQGDSAMYLCASSKGSWELFFGEGSRLTVL.

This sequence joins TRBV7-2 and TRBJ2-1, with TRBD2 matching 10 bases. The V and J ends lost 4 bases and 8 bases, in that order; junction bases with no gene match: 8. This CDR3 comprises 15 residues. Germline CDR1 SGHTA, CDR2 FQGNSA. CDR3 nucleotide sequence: TGTGCCAGCAGCTCCAGCGGGGGGGCTGAGGATGAGCAGTTCTTC. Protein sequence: CASSSSGGAEDEQFF.

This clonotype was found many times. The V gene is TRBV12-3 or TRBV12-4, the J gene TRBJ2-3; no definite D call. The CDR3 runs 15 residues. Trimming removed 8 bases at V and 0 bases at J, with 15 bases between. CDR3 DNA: TGTGCCAGCGGTAAGCAGGTTGGGAGCACAGATACGCAGTATTTT. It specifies CASGKQVGSTDTQYF.

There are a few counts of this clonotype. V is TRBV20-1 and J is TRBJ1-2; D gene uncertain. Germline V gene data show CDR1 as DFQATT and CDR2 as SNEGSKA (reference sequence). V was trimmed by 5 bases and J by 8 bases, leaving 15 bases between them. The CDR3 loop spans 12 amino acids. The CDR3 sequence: CSAHGGFGGYTF. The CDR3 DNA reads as TGCAGTGCTCACGGAGGGTTTGGGGGCTACACCTTC.

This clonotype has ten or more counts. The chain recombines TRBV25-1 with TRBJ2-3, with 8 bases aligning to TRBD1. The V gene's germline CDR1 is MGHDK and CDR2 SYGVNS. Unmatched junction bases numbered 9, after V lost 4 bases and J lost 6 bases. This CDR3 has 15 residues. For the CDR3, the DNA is TGTGCCAGCAGTGTGGACAGGGCGGATTCCGATACGCAGTATTTT. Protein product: CASSVDRADSDTQYF.

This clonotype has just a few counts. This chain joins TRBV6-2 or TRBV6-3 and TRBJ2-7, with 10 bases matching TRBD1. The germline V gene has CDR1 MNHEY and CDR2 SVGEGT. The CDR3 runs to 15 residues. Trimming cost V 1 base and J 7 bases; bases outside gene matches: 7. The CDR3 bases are TGTGCCAGCAGTTACTTACCGGGACAGGGGTCTGAGCAGTACTTC. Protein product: CASSYLPGQGSEQYF.

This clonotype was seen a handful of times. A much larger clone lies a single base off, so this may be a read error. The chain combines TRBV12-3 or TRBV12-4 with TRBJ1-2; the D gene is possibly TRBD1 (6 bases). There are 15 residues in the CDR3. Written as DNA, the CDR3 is TGTGCCAGCAGTTCTTTAAGGGGGGACTACCTTGGCTGCACCTTC. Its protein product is CASSSLRGDYLGCTF.

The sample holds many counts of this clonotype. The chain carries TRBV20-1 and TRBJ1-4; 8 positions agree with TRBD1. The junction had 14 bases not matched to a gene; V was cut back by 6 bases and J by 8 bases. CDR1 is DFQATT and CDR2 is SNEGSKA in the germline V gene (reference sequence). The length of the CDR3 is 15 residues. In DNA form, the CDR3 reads TGCAGTGCCGGGACAGGAACTGCCTATCCGGAAAAACTGTTTTTT. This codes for CSAGTGTAYPEKLFF.

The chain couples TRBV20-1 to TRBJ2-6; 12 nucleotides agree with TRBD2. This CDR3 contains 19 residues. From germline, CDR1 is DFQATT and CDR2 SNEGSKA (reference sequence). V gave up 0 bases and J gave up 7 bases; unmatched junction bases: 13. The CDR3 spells CSARDPRTSGKRSANVLTF. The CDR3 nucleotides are TGCAGTGCTAGAGATCCCCGGACTAGCGGGAAGAGGAGTGCCAACGTCCTGACTTTC.

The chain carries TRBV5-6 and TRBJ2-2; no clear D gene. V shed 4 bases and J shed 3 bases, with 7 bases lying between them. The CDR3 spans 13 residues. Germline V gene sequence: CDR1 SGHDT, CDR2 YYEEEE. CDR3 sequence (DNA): TGTGCCAGCAGCCCAACCTACACCGGGGAGCTGTTTTTT. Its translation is CASSPTYTGELFF.

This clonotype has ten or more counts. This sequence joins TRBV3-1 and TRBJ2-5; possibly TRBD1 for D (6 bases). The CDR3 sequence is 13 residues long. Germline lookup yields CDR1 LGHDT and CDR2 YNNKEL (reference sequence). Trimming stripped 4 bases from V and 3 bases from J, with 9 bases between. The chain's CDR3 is CASSRPGEETQYF. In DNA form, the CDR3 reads TGTGCCAGCAGCCGGCCAGGGGAAGAGACCCAGTACTTC.

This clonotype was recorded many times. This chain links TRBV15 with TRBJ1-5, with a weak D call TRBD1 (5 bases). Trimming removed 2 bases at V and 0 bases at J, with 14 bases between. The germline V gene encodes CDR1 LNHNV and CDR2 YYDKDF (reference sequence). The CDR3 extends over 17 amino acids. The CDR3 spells CATSRWEGARSNQPQHF. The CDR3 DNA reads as TGTGCCACCAGCAGATGGGAAGGGGCTCGTAGCAATCAGCCCCAGCATTTT.